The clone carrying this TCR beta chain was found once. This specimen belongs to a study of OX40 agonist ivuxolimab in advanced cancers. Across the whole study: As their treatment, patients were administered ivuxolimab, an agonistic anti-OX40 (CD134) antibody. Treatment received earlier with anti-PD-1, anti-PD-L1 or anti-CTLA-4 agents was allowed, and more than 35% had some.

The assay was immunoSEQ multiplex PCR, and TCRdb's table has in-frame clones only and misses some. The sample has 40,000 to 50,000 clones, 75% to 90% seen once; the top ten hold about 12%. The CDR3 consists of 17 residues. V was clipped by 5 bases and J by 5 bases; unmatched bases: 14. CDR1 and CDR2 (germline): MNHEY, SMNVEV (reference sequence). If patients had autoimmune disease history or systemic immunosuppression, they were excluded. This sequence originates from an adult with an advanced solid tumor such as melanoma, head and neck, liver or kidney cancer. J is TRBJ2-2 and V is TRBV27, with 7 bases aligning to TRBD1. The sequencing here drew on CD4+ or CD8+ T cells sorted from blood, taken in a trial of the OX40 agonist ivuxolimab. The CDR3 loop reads CASSLNPYRQGTGELFF. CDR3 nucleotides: TGTGCCAGCAGTCTTAATCCCTACCGACAGGGAACCGGGGAGCTGTTTTTT.